Listed below are T cell receptor beta chains from one sample, sequenced in a study of T cell repertoires in cytomegalovirus infection. These receptors are not linked to any known antigen. Via MiXCR, TCRdb re-called the reads, giving one row per CDR3 protein. The table has more than 30,000 distinct CDR3 sequences, about 54% seen once; the top ten hold approximately 92%. Sequenced material: CD8+ T cells from cultured PBMCs, taken from culture after CMV antigen stimulation. These receptors were obtained from a human donor in good health (CMV status not recorded). Some clones in this sample may be carry-over from other donors' samples. Both conserved end residues are trimmed from each CDR3. The listing skips clone size in some rows; elsewhere it reads once, few, many or a size class.

V gene	clone size	CDR3 protein
TRBV11-2	many	ASSLNSRAGRGAEAF
TRBV4-1	-	ASSQPGQVNQPQH
TRBV28	-	ASRSSGNTGELF
TRBV4-1	few	ASSQNRIDTQY
TRBV11-3	-	ASSLELAGDNEQF
TRBV28	-	ASSLKWGLAGAYEQY
TRBV7-2	-	ASSLVTGPNQPQH
TRBV20-1	-	SARVRGSNQPQH
TRBV4-1	-	ASSQVFTGLVYEQY
TRBV7-8	few	ASSHGTVNYNSPLH
TRBV6-2/TRBV6-3	-	ASSYSAGDMSYEQY
TRBV7-6	many	ASSLAKGSEQY
TRBV6-6	-	ASSSGEETQY
TRBV6-6	-	ASRGASLYEQY
TRBV5-5	-	ASSLEWQLAYEQY
TRBV7-2	-	ASSLARDRFTEAF
TRBV7-6	-	ASSLDRVERTEAF
TRBV12-3/TRBV12-4	many	ASSLGVYGYT
TRBV4-1	few	ASSQALVRRGPGTDTQY
TRBV28	-	ASSLGRFERERYNEQF
TRBV7-8	few	ASTQGTDSTDTQY
TRBV28	-	ASSFPRQGQNEQF
TRBV7-3	few	ASSSPGTDNTGELF
TRBV7-8	-	ASRAQGNEKLF
TRBV28	-	ASSIPGTAFEAF
TRBV7-3	-	ASSLTVSLAIDTQY
TRBV7-4	-	ASSFLRAGVADTQY
TRBV24-1	-	ATSDLGEGSYNEQF
TRBV11-2	many	ASSSRTSGRGYSYEQY
TRBV9	-	ASSASGSFDEQY
TRBV7-3	-	ASSFGRGRQETQY
TRBV25-1	-	ASSEYPITSGDSRGTQY
TRBV12-5	-	ASGLVGRNNEQF
TRBV29-1	-	SVLPGLQSEQF
TRBV27	-	ASSLFGSGKASTDTQY
TRBV7-9	-	ASSPRTGVGEQF
TRBV15	-	ATSRDPGGDQETQY
TRBV20-1	few	SARTSESTDTQY
TRBV7-6	-	ASSLGTANNYGYT
TRBV27	-	ASRTGLGTYEQY
TRBV29-1	few	SVDSGRTDTQY
TRBV7-9	-	ASSLVVRKLAKNIQY
TRBV27	-	ASSLLSGSYYNEQF
TRBV7-6	many	ASSLASGNEQF
TRBV20-1	-	SADTGTTEAF
TRBV18	many	ASSSGQGETQY
TRBV19	-	ASSMLVGNQPQH
TRBV7-9	-	ASSLGDRNTEAF
TRBV5-1	-	ASSPGTGGYEQY
TRBV27	few	ASRDRGAYNEQF
TRBV4-3	-	ASSPGLAGGPSRDEQF
TRBV28	few	ASSSGLAGGHYEQY
TRBV7-2	many	ASSLAWPRRSYNSPLH
TRBV7-9	few	ASREAVYGYT
TRBV12-3/TRBV12-4	-	ASSIFGRGDRGTDTQY
TRBV11-2	-	ASGLAWRGSNPYELY
TRBV6-6	-	ASSYRPRRETQY
TRBV9	-	ASKEGPYSDTQY
TRBV20-1	-	SGTPVPSEAF